The sequence of this TCR beta chain was determined in a study of blood T cell repertoires in COVID-19. Study context: Sample material is recorded as cDNA or gDNA derived from T cells, B-cell-depleted T cells, or PBMCs.

In the study's own analysis: Estimation of nucleated cell counts was performed using reference gene primer amplification. Some clones are missing from TCRdb's copy, which holds only in-frame ones; the method was immunoSEQ multiplex PCR. That table supplies the V and J calls and clone size; D and trimming were determined from the DNA. The sample includes roughly 380,000 clones, approximately 91% of them seen just once. Material for sequencing was peripheral blood. The TCR sequence derives from a woman aged 35 to 49 with COVID-19, enrolled during active disease.

The CDR3 loop is CASSTSKVDTQYF. The DNA for the CDR3 is TGTGCCAGCAGCACTAGCAAGGTAGATACGCAGTATTTT. The chain combines TRBV7-6 with TRBJ2-3, with D perhaps TRBD2 (6 bases). The germline V and J ends were trimmed by 5 bases and 5 bases, with 11 bases remaining between them. Per the germline V gene, CDR1 is SGHVS and CDR2 is FNYEAQ. The CDR3 spans 13 residues.